Below, one TCR beta chain is given with its context. What this receptor recognizes is not known. Base qualities are missing; no much larger clone stands one base away. The data originate from a study of T cell changes during pregnancy in multiple sclerosis (dated by TCRdb to the late 2010s). In terms of the full investigation: The study examined how the T cell repertoire changed over the course of pregnancy in women with multiple sclerosis.

Library construction relied on the immunoSEQ multiplex PCR assay. TCRdb carries this immuneACCESS record with in-frame sequences only. Its versions omit some clonotypes, under half of them owing to an unresolved V gene in the studies checked, with the rest unexplained. The table for this sample lists 30,000 to 45,000 clones; about 90% of them were counted only once. The leading ten clones occupy 26% of the sample. Unmatched junction bases come to 17, with V trimmed by 10 bases and J by 3 bases. As encoded in the germline V gene (reference sequence), CDR1 is MNHEY while CDR2 is SMNVEV. The CDR3 spans 17 residues, from the cysteine through the phenylalanine. Only CDR3 DNA is held: 51 bases, read in frame from base 1.

This clonotype was obtained from a female donor with multiple sclerosis, enrolled in a pregnancy study. This specimen consisted of CD8+ T cells from peripheral blood mononuclear cells, obtained before pregnancy. The sequence links TRBV27 to TRBJ2-1; 8 central nucleotides agree with TRBD2. The CDR3 has the sequence CATYGRGREGLYNEQFF. The DNA sequence is given as TGTGCCACATATGGGCGGGGACGGGAGGGCCTCTACAATGAGCAGTTCTTC.